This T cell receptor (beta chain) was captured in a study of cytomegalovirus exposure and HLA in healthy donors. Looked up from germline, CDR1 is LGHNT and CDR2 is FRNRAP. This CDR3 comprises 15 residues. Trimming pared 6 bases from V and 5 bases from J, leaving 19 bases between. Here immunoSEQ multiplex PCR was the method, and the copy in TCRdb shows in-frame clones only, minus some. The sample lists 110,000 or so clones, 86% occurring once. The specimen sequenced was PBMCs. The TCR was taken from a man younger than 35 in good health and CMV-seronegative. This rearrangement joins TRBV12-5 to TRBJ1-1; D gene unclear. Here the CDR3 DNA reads TGTGCTAGTGGCCCGAACAGCGGATCAAGGACTGAAGCTTTCTTT. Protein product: CASGPNSGSRTEAFF.